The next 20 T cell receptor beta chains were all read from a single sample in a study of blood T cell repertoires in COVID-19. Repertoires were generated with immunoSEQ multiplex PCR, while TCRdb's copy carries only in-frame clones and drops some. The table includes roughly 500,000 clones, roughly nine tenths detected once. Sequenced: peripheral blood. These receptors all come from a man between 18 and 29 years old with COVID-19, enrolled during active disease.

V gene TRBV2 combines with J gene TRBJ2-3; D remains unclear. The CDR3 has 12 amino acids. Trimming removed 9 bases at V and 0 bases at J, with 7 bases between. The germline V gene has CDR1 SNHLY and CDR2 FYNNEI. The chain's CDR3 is CASTVSTDTQYF. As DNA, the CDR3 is TGTGCCAGTACAGTAAGCACAGATACGCAGTATTTT.

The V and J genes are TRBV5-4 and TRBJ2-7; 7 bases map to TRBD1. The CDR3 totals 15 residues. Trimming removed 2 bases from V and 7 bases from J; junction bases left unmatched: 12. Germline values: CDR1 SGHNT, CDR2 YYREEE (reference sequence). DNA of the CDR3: TGTGCCAGCAGCTTAAGACAGGGCCGGCATGAGGAGCAGTACTTC. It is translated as CASSLRQGRHEEQYF.

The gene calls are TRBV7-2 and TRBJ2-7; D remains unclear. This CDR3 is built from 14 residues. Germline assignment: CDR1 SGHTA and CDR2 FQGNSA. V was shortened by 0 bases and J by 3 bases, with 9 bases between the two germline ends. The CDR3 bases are TGTGCCAGCAGCTTAGCCCTAGATCACTACGAGCAGTACTTC. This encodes CASSLALDHYEQYF.

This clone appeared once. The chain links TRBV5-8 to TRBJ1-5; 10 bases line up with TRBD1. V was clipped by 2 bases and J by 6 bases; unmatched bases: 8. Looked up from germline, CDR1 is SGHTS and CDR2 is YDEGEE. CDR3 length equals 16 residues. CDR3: CASSLGTGAVSQPQHF. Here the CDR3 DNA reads TGTGCCAGCAGCTTAGGGACAGGGGCGGTAAGTCAGCCCCAGCATTTT.

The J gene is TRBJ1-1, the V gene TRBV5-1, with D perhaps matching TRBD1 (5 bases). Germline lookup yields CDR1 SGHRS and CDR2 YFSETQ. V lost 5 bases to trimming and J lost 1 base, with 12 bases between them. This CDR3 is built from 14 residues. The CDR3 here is CASRPGVSNTEAFF. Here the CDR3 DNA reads TGCGCCAGCAGACCGGGGGTCTCGAACACTGAAGCTTTCTTT.

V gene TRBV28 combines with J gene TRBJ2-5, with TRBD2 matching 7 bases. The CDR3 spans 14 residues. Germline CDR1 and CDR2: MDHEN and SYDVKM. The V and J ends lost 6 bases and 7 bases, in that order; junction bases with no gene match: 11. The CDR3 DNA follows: TGTGCCAGCAGCATCAGCGGGACCGTAACGACCCAGTACTTC. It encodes CASSISGTVTTQYF.

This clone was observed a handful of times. CDR3 sequence reads: CASNQDSSIYEQYF. CDR3 nucleotide sequence: TGTGCCAGCAACCAGGACTCGAGTATCTACGAGCAGTACTTC. The chain recombines TRBV11-3 with TRBJ2-7; D perhaps matches TRBD2 (5 bases). Per the germline V gene, CDR1 is SGHNT and CDR2 is YENEEA. This CDR3 has 14 residues. V shed 7 bases and J shed 3 bases, with 16 bases lying between them.

CDR3 sequence: CAWRGDPSGSTPYEQYF. CDR3 nucleotides: TGTGCCTGGAGGGGGGACCCCTCCGGGAGTACCCCCTACGAGCAGTACTTC. The chain is built from TRBV30 and TRBJ2-7; D might be TRBD2 (6 bases). The V and J ends lost 3 bases and 2 bases respectively, with 23 bases between them. The CDR3 extends over 17 amino acids. Germline assignment: CDR1 GTSNPN and CDR2 SVGIG (reference sequence).

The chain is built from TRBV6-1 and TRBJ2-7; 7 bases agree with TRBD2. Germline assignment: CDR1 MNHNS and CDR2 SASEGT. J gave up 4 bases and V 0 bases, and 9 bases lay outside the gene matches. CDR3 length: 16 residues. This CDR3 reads CASSEAWGGIGYEQYF. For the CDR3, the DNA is TGTGCCAGCAGTGAAGCGTGGGGGGGAATTGGGTACGAGCAGTACTTC.

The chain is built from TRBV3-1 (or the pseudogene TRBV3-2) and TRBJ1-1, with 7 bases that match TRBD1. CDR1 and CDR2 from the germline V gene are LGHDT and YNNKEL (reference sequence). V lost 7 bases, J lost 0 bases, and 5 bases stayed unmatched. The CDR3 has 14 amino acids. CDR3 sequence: CASTLGQLNTEAFF. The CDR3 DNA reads TGTGCCAGCACCCTGGGACAGTTGAACACTGAAGCTTTCTTT.

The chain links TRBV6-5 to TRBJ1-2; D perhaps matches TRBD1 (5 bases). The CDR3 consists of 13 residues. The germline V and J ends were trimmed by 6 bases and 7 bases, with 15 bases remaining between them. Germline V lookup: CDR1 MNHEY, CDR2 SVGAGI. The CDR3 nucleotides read TGTGCCAGCAGCCTAACCATCGGGGGTGGCTACACCTTC. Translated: CASSLTIGGGYTF.

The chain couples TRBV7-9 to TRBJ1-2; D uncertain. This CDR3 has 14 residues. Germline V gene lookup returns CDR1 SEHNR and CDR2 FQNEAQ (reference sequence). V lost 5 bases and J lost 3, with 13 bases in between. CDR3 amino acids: CASSATRDYYGYTF. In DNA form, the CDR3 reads TGTGCCAGCAGCGCCACCCGAGATTACTATGGCTACACCTTC.

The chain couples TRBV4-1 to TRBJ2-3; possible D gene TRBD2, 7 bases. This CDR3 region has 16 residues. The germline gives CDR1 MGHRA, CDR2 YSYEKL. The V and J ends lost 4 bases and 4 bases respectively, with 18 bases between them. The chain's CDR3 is CASSPLGEGGADTQYF. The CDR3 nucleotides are TGCGCCAGCAGCCCTTTGGGGGAGGGGGGCGCAGATACGCAGTATTTT.

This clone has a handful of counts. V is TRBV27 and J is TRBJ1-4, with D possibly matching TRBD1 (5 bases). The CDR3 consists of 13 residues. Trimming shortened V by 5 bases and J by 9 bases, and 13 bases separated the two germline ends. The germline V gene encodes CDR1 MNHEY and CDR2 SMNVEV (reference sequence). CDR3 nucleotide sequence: TGTGCCAGCAGTAGGGATCGGGGGAAAAAACTGTTTTTT. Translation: CASSRDRGKKLFF.

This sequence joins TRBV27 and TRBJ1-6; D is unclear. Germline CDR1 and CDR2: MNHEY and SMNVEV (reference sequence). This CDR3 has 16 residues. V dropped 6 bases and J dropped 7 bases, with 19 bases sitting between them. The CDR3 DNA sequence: TGTGCCAGCAGATTAAGAGGGAGTCCCCAAAATTCACCCCTCCACTTT. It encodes CASRLRGSPQNSPLHF.

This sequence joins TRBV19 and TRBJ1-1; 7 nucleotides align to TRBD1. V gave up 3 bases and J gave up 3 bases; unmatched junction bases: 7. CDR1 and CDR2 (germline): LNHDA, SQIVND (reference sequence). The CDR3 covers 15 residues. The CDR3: CASSMRGRGDTEAFF. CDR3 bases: TGTGCCAGTAGTATGAGGGGGCGCGGTGACACTGAAGCTTTCTTT.

The DNA of the CDR3 is TGTGCCAGCAGTTTTCGCGGGGGGCTTCGGTACGAGCAGTACTTC. Translating it yields CASSFRGGLRYEQYF. The chain combines TRBV28 with TRBJ2-7, with 8 bases aligning to TRBD2. Germline trimming cut 3 bases from V and 4 bases from J; bases unmatched to any gene: 8. CDR1 is MDHEN, CDR2 SYDVKM, per germline. There are 15 residues in the CDR3.

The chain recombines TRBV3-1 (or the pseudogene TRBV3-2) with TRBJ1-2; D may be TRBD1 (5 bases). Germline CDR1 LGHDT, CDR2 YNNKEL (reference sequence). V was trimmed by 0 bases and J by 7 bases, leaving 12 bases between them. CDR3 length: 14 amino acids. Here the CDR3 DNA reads TGTGCCAGCAGCCAAGACTGGGAGGGACGTGGCTACACCTTC. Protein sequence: CASSQDWEGRGYTF.

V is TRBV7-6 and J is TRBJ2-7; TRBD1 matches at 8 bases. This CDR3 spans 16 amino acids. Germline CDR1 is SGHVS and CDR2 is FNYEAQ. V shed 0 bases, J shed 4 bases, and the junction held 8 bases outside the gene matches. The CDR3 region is CASSLALAGGRYEQYF. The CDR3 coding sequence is TGTGCCAGCAGCTTAGCGCTAGCAGGGGGCAGGTACGAGCAGTACTTC.

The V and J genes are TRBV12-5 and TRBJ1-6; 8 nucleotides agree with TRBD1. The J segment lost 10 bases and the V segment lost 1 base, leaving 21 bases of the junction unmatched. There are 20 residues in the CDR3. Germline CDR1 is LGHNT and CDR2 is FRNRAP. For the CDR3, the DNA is TGTGCTAGTGGTTTGGCAAGCGGCATTGCGGACAGGGATAGTAACTCACCCCTCCACTTT. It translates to CASGLASGIADRDSNSPLHF.